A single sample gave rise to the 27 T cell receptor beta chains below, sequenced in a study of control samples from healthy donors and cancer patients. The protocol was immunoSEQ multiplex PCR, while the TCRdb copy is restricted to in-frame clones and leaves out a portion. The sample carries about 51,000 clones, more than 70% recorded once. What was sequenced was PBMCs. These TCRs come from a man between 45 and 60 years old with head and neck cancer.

CDR3 sequence reads: CASSSDRDDGYTF. CDR3 nucleotide sequence: TGTGCCAGCAGTTCGGACAGGGACGATGGCTACACCTTC. The V and J genes are TRBV6-5 and TRBJ1-2, with 8 nucleotides matching TRBD1. Trimming at V came to 4 bases and at J to 6 bases, leaving 4 bases not matched to a gene. CDR1 is MNHEY and CDR2 is SVGAGI in the germline V gene. The CDR3 extends over 13 amino acids.

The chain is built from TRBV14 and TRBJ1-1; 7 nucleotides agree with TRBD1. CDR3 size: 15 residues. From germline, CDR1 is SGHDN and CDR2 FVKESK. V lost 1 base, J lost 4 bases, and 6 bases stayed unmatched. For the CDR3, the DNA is TGTGCCAGCAGCCAAGTTGGGAGGGGGCGCACTGAAGCTTTCTTT. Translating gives CASSQVGRGRTEAFF.

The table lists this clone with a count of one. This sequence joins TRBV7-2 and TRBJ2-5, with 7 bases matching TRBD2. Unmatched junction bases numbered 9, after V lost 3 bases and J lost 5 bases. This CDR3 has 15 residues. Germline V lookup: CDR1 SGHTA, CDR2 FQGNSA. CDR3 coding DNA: TGTGCCAGCAGCTTGGGGACTATAGGTATTGAGACCCAGTACTTC. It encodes CASSLGTIGIETQYF.

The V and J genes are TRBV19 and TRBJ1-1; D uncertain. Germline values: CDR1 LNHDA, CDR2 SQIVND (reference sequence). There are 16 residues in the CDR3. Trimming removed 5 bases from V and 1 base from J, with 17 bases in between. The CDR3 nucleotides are TGTGCCAGTAGTGGTGTACGGACTGGAGGGAACACTGAAGCTTTCTTT. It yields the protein CASSGVRTGGNTEAFF.

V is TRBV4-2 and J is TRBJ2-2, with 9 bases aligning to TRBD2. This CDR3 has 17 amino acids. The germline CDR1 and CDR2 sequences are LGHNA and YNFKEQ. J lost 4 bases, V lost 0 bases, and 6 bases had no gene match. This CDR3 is CASSQDPSGRRTGELFF. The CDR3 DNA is TGTGCCAGCAGCCAAGATCCGAGCGGGAGGCGCACCGGGGAGCTGTTTTTT.

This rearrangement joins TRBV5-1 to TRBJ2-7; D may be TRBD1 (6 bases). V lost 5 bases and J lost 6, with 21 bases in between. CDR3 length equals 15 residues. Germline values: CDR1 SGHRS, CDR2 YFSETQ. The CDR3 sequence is CASRKTGFDAREQYF. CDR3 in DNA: TGCGCCAGCAGGAAAACAGGGTTCGATGCGCGCGAGCAGTACTTC.

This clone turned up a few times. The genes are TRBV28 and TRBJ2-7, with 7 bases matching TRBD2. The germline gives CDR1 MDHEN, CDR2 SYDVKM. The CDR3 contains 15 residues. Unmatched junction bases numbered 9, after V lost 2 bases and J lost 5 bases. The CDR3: CASSLIAGVTHEQYF. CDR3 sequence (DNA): TGTGCCAGCAGTTTAATCGCGGGAGTTACCCACGAGCAGTACTTC.

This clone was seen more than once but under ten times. CDR3 in DNA: TGTGCCAGCAGCCAAGGATGTTTGGGTTTCGGGACGGCCATGGGGGAGACCCAGTACTTC. This codes for CASSQGCLGFGTAMGETQYF. This rearrangement joins TRBV14 to TRBJ2-5; D may correspond to TRBD1 or TRBD2 (5 bases each). The CDR3 length is 20 residues. Trimming shortened V by 1 base and J by 5 bases, and 29 bases separated the two germline ends. Germline assignment: CDR1 SGHDN and CDR2 FVKESK.

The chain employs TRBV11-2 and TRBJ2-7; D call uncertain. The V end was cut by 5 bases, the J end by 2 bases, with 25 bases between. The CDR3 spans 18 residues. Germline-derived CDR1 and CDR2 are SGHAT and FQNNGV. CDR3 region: CASSPTARPRNDPYEQYF. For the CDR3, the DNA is TGTGCCAGCAGCCCTACAGCCAGGCCCCGGAACGACCCCTACGAGCAGTACTTC. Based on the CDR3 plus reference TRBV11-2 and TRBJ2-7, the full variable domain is EAGVAQSPRYKIIEKRQSVAFWCNPISGHATLYWYQQILGQGPKLLIQFQNNGVVDDSQLPKDRFSAERLKGVDSTLKIQPAKLEDSAVYLCASSPTARPRNDPYEQYFGPGTRLTVT.

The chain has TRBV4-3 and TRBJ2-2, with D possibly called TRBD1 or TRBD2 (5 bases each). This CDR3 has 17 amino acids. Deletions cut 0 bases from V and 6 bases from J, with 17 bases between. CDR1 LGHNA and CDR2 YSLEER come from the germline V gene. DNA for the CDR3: TGCGCCAGCAGCCAAGATATTGTGGGGGTTAGGTCCGGGGAGCTGTTTTTT. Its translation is CASSQDIVGVRSGELFF.

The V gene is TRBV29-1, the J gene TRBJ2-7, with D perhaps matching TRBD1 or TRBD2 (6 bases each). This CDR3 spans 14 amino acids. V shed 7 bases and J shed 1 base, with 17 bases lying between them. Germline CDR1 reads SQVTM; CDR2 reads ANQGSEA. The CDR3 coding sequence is TGCAGCGCGGAGGGGGATTCCGGTTCCTACGAGCAGTACTTC. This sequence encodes CSAEGDSGSYEQYF.

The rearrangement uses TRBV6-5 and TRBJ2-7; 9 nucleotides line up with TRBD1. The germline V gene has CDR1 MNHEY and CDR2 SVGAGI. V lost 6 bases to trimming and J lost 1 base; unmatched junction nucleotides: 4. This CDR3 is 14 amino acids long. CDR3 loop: CASRVGQGSYEQYF. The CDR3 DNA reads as TGTGCCAGCAGGGTGGGACAGGGTTCCTACGAGCAGTACTTC.

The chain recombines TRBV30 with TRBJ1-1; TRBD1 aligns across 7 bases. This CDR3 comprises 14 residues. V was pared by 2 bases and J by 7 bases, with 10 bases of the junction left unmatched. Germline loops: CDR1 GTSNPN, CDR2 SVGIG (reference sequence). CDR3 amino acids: CAWSPPTGSGEAFF. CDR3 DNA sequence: TGTGCCTGGAGTCCCCCGACAGGGTCGGGTGAAGCTTTCTTT.

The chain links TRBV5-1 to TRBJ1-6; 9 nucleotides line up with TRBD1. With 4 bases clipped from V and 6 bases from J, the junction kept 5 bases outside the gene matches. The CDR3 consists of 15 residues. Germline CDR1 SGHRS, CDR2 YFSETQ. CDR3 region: CASSLRQGVNSPLHF. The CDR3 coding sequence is TGCGCCAGCAGCCTAAGACAGGGGGTTAATTCACCCCTCCACTTT.

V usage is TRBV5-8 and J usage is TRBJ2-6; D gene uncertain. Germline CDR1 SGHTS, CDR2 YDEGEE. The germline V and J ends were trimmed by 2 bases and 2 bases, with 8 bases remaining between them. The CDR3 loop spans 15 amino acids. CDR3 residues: CASSFSAPGANVLTF. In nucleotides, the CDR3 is TGTGCCAGCAGCTTCAGTGCTCCTGGGGCCAACGTCCTGACTTTC.

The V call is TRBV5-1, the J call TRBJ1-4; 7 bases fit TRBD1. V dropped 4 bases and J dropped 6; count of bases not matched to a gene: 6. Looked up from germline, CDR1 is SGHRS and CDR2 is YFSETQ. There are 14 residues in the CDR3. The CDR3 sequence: CASSRRQGDEKLFF. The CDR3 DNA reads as TGCGCCAGCAGCCGTCGACAGGGAGATGAAAAACTGTTTTTT.

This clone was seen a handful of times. This chain's CDR3 is CASSGSDRPTGNTIYF. DNA for the CDR3: TGTGCCAGCAGCGGCTCCGACAGGCCTACTGGAAACACCATATATTTT. This chain joins TRBV7-9 and TRBJ1-3; weak D call: TRBD1 (6 bases). Germline V lookup: CDR1 SEHNR, CDR2 FQNEAQ (reference sequence). The CDR3 has 16 residues. V dropped 5 bases and J dropped 2 bases, with 16 bases sitting between them.

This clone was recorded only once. CDR3: CASSQEVGTEAFF. CDR3 sequence (DNA): TGTGCCAGCTCTCAGGAGGTAGGGACTGAAGCTTTCTTT. The rearrangement joins TRBV7-2 to TRBJ1-1; D not resolved. This CDR3 has 13 residues. Germline-derived CDR1 and CDR2 are SGHTA and FQGNSA. V lost 8 bases to trimming and J lost 5 bases, with 15 bases between them.

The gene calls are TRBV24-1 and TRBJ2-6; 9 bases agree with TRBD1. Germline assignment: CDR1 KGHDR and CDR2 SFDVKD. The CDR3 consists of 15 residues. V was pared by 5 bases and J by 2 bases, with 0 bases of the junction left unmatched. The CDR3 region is CATSGTGAGANVLTF. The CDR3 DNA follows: TGTGCCACCAGTGGGACAGGGGCTGGGGCCAACGTCCTGACTTTC.

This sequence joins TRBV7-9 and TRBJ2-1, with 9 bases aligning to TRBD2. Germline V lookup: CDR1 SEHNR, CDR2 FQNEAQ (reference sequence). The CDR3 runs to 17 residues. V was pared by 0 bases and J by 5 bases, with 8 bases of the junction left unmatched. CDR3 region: CASSLATSGGSNNEQFF. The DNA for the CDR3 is TGTGCCAGCAGCTTAGCGACTAGCGGAGGCAGCAACAATGAGCAGTTCTTC. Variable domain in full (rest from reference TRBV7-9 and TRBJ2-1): DTGVSQNPRHKITKRGQNVTFRCDPISEHNRLYWYRQTLGQGPEFLTYFQNEAQLEKSRLLSDRFSAERPKGSFSTLEIQRTEQGDSAMYLCASSLATSGGSNNEQFFGPGTRLTVL.

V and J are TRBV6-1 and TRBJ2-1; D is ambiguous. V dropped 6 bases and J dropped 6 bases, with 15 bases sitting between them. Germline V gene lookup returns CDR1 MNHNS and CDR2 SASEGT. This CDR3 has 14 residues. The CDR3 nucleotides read TGTGCCAGCAGACCCAGATTCGGCGGCAATGAGCAGTTCTTC. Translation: CASRPRFGGNEQFF.

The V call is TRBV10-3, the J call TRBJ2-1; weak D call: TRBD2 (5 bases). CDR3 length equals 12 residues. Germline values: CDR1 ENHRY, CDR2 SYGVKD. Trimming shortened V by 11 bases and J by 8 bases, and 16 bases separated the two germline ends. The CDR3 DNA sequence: TGTGCCGTCGGACCTGGAGGCGATGAGCAGTTCTTC. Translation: CAVGPGGDEQFF.

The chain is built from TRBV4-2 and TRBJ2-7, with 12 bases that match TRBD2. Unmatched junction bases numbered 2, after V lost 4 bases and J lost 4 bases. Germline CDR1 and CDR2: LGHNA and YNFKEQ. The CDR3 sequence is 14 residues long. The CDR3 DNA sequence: TGTGCCAGCAGCCCGGGACTAGCGGGTTACGAGCAGTACTTC. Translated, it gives CASSPGLAGYEQYF.

The CDR3 is CASSLDGGQPNEKLFF. CDR3 DNA: TGCGCCAGCAGCTTGGATGGGGGACAGCCTAATGAAAAACTGTTTTTT. The chain carries TRBV5-1 and TRBJ1-4; 7 nucleotides align to TRBD1. Germline V CDR1 and CDR2: SGHRS, YFSETQ. The V segment lost 0 bases and the J segment 3 bases; nucleotides outside the gene matches: 5. This CDR3 is built from 16 residues. The entire variable domain, with the rest obtained from reference TRBV5-1 and TRBJ1-4, is as follows: KAGVTQTPRYLIKTRGQQVTLSCSPISGHRSVSWYQQTPGQGLQFLFEYFSETQRNKGNFPGRFSGRQFSNSRSEMNVSTLELGDSALYLCASSLDGGQPNEKLFFGSGTQLSVL.

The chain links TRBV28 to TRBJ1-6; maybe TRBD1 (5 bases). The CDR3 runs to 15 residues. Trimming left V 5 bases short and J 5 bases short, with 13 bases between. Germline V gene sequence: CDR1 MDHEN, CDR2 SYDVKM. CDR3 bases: TGTGCCAGCAGTCCGTCAACGGGGGATAATTCACCCCTCCACTTT. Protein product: CASSPSTGDNSPLHF.

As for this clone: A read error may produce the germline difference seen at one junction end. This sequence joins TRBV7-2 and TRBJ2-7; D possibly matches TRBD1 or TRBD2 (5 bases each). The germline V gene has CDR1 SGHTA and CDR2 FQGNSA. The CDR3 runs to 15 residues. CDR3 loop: CASSLAGTPPYEQYF. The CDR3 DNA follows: TGTGCCAGCAGCCTAGCCGGGACGCCGCCCTACGAGCAGTACTTC. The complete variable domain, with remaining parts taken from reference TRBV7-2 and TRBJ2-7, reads GAGVSQSPSNKVTEKGKDVELRCDPISGHTALYWYRQSLGQGLEFLIYFQGNSAPDKSGLPSDRFSAERTGGSVSTLTIQRTQQEDSAVYLCASSLAGTPPYEQYFGPGTRLTVT.

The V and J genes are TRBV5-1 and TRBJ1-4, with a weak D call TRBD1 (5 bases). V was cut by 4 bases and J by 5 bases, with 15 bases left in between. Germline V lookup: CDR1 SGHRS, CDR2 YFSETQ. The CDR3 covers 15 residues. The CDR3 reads CASSRADGANEKLFF. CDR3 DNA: TGCGCCAGCAGCCGGGCGGACGGGGCGAATGAAAAACTGTTTTTT.